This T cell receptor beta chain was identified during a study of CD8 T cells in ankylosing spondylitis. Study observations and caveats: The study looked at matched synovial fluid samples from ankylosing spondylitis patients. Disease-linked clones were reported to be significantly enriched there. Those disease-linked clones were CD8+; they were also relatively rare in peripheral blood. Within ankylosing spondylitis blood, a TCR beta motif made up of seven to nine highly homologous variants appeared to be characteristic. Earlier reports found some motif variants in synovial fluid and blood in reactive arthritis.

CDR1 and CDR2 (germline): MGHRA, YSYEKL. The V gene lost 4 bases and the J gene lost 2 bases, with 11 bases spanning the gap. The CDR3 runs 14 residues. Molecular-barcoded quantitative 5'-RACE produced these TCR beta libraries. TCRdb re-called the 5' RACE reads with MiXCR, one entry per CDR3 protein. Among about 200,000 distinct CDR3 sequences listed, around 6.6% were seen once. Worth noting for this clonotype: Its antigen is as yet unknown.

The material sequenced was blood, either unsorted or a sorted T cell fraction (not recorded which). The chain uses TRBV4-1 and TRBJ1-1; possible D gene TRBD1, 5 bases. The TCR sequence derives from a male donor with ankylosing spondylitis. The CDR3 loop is CASSPRAANTEAFF. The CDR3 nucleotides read TGCGCCAGCAGCCCCAGGGCAGCCAACACTGAAGCTTTCTTT.